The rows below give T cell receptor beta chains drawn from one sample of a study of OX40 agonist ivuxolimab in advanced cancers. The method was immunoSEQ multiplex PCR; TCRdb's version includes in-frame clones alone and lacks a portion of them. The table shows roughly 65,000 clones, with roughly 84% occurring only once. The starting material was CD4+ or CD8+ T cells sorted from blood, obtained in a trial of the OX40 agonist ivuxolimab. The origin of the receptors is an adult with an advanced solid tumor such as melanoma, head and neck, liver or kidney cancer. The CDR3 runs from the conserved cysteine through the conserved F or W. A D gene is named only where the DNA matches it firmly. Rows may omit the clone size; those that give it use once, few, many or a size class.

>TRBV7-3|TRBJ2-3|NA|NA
CASSPGERSTDTQYF
TGTGCCAGCAGCCCAGGGGAGCGGAGCACAGATACGCAGTATTTT
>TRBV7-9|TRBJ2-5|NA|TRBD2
CASARGGGAQETQYF
TGTGCCAGCGCCCGTGGCGGGGGGGCGCAAGAGACCCAGTACTTC
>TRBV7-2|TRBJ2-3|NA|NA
CASSRDGTDTQYF
TGTGCCAGCAGCAGGGACGGCACAGATACGCAGTATTTT
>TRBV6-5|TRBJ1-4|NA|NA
CASSPLISSEKLFF
TGTGCCAGCAGTCCCTTAATTTCGAGTGAAAAACTGTTTTTT
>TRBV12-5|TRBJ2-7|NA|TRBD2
CASCISGGQGIEQYF
TGTGCTAGTTGCATATCGGGGGGGCAAGGGATCGAGCAGTACTTC
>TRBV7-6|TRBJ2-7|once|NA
CASSQDPAHSYEQYF
TGTGCCAGCAGCCAAGATCCGGCTCACTCCTACGAGCAGTACTTC
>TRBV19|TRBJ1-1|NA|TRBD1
CATKDRENTEAFF
TGTGCCACAAAAGACAGGGAGAACACTGAAGCTTTCTTT
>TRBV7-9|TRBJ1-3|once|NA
CASSPRRGENTIYF
TGTGCCAGCAGCCCGAGGCGGGGTGAGAACACCATATATTTT
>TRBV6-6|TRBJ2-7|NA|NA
CASSYDPPGPYEQYF
TGTGCCAGCAGTTACGACCCCCCGGGGCCCTACGAGCAGTACTTC
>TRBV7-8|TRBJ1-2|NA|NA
CASSRVVGAGGYTF
TGTGCCAGCAGCCGCGTGGTAGGGGCGGGCGGCTACACCTTC
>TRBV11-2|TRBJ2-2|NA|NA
CASSGGHPRGTGELFF
TGTGCCAGCAGCGGAGGACACCCCCGGGGCACCGGGGAGCTGTTTTTT
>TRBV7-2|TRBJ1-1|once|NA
CASSHSMGATEAFF
TGTGCCAGCAGCCACTCAATGGGGGCCACTGAAGCTTTCTTT
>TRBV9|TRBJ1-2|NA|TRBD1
CASSFRQGNYGYTF
TGTGCCAGCAGCTTCCGACAGGGTAACTATGGCTACACCTTC
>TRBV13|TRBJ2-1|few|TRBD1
CASATNRGKDEQFF
TGTGCCAGCGCCACGAACAGGGGTAAGGATGAGCAGTTCTTC
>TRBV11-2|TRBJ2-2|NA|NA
CASSSNLAGELFF
TGTGCCAGCAGCTCAAACCTTGCCGGGGAGCTGTTTTTT
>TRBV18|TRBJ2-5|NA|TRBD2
CASSPEAGTSAKERETQYF
TGTGCCAGCTCACCAGAGGCCGGCACTAGCGCTAAAGAAAGGGAGACCCAGTACTTC
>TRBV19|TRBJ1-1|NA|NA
CASSMIRTEAFF
TGTGCCAGTAGTATGATTAGGACTGAAGCTTTCTTT